This T cell receptor (beta chain) was recorded in a study of T cell responses to AZD1222 COVID-19 vaccine. Broader study findings: Regions left unmutated in variants are reportedly the target of nearly half of spike-specific TCRs.

Pooling covered second doses at about 4 or about 12 weeks. Produced via immunoSEQ multiplex PCR; TCRdb's table is partial and in-frame only. The sample holds around 130,000 clones; roughly 86% are singletons and the top ten take 5% to 7%. Turning to this clone: Its antigen is unknown.

Sequencing was performed on peripheral blood, taken 28 days after the second AZD1222 dose. The receptor was isolated from an adult who received the AZD1222 COVID-19 vaccine.

The CDR3: CASSLPGPDTQYF. CDR3 in DNA: TGTGCCAGCAGTTTGCCGGGGCCAGATACGCAGTATTTT. V is TRBV28 and J is TRBJ2-3, with D tentatively TRBD1 or TRBD2 (5 bases each). The CDR3 is 13 residues long. Trimming took 3 bases from V and 4 from J, leaving 8 bases between them. Per the germline V gene, CDR1 is MDHEN and CDR2 is SYDVKM.